Listed here are 11 T cell receptor beta chains from one sample, sequenced in a study of CD4 T cells in relation to SARS-CoV-2 and coronaviruses. The assay was immunoSEQ multiplex PCR, and TCRdb's table has in-frame clones only and misses some. In the table there are 20,000 to 25,000 clones, 60% to 80% of which are singletons. Before the COVID-19 pandemic, during about 2011-2019, CD4+ T cells were taken from unexposed donors. CD4+ T cells were isolated from the cells after less than 13 days of culture. The antigens for these receptors are not known. The source material was CD4+ T cells from PBMCs, cultured in vitro. The receptors were sampled from a human donor in good health.

The chain recombines TRBV7-9 with TRBJ2-7, with TRBD1 as a possible D gene (6 bases). The germline gives CDR1 SEHNR, CDR2 FQNEAQ (reference sequence). CDR3 length: 13 residues. The V end lost 6 bases, the J end lost 2 bases, and 11 bases lay between the germline ends. The chain's CDR3 is CASSGGRAYEQYF. The DNA of the CDR3 is TGTGCCAGCAGTGGGGGCAGGGCCTACGAGCAGTACTTC.

This clone showed up just a few times. The V gene is TRBV19, the J gene TRBJ1-5; D is ambiguous. CDR1 is LNHDA, CDR2 SQIVND, per germline (reference sequence). V shed 6 bases and J shed 3 bases, with 6 bases lying between them. The length of the CDR3 is 12 residues. CDR3 bases: TGTGCCAGTAGGGGGTCCAATCAGCCCCAGCATTTT. Protein sequence: CASRGSNQPQHF.

This rearrangement joins TRBV7-6 to TRBJ2-5; 10 bases fit TRBD2. Germline CDR1 SGHVS, CDR2 FNYEAQ. The J segment lost 4 bases and the V segment lost 2 bases, leaving 7 bases of the junction unmatched. The CDR3 is made up of 16 amino acids. In nucleotides, the CDR3 is TGTGCCAGCAGCTTAATAGCGGGAGGTTTTGTAGAGACCCAGTACTTC. Translated: CASSLIAGGFVETQYF.

This clone was found once. This chain uses TRBV19 with TRBJ1-1; D possibly corresponds to TRBD1 (5 bases). From germline, CDR1 is LNHDA and CDR2 SQIVND (reference sequence). V was pared by 0 bases and J by 10 bases, with 9 bases between. The CDR3 runs 12 residues. The CDR3 is CASSIERGVAFF. CDR3 in DNA: TGTGCCAGTAGTATAGAGCGGGGGGTAGCTTTCTTT.

This clone was observed a single time. The gene calls are TRBV4-3 and TRBJ1-2; D gene uncertain. This CDR3 comprises 14 residues. CDR1 and CDR2 from the germline V gene are LGHNA and YSLEER. The V end lost 0 bases, the J end lost 8 bases, and 13 bases lay between the germline ends. The CDR3: CASSQDVGRQGYTF. The CDR3 coding sequence is TGCGCCAGCAGCCAAGATGTGGGCAGGCAGGGCTACACCTTC.

The chain combines TRBV7-9 with TRBJ2-1, with TRBD2 matching 14 bases. The trim removed 6 bases at V and 9 bases at J, leaving 13 bases unmatched. Germline V gives CDR1 SEHNR, CDR2 FQNEAQ (reference sequence). The length of the CDR3 is 17 residues. The CDR3: CASSANRLAGGPGEQFF. CDR3 sequence (DNA): TGTGCCAGCAGTGCTAACCGACTAGCGGGGGGGCCCGGTGAGCAGTTCTTC.

The table lists this clone with a few counts. The rearrangement joins TRBV2 to TRBJ1-6; D may be TRBD1 (6 bases). Trimming left V 1 base short and J 10 bases short, with 17 bases between. Germline CDR1 is SNHLY and CDR2 is FYNNEI. The CDR3 covers 16 residues. The CDR3 reads CASSEEETGFGSPLHF. The CDR3 region has the DNA TGTGCCAGCAGTGAAGAAGAGACAGGATTCGGATCACCCCTCCACTTT.

The chain is built from TRBV7-9 and TRBJ2-2; perhaps TRBD2 as D (5 bases). The germline V gene has CDR1 SEHNR and CDR2 FQNEAQ (reference sequence). Trimming stripped 1 base from V and 7 bases from J, with 7 bases between. The CDR3 is 13 residues long. The CDR3 nucleotides are TGTGCCAGCAGCTTAGTTCGGGACGGGGAGCTGTTTTTT. Amino acids: CASSLVRDGELFF.

This chain links TRBV5-1 with TRBJ2-1; D ambiguous. The CDR3 is 15 amino acids. With 0 bases removed from V and 0 bases from J, the gap between germline ends came to 7 bases. The germline V gene encodes CDR1 SGHRS and CDR2 YFSETQ. CDR3 DNA sequence: TGCGCCAGCAGCTTGGAACAGAGCTCCTACAATGAGCAGTTCTTC. This codes for CASSLEQSSYNEQFF.

This chain connects TRBV10-3 to TRBJ2-3; 9 nucleotides line up with TRBD1. In germline, CDR1 is ENHRY, CDR2 SYGVKD. The V gene end was trimmed by 2 bases and the J gene end by 8 bases; junction bases not matched to a gene: 5. This CDR3 contains 14 residues. CDR3 sequence reads: CAISEPGTGFTQYF. CDR3 DNA: TGTGCCATCAGTGAGCCGGGGACAGGGTTTACGCAGTATTTT.

V is TRBV7-2 and J is TRBJ1-1; TRBD1 matches at 8 bases. The CDR3 extends over 14 amino acids. Trimming took 1 base from V and 9 from J; bases not matched to a gene: 7. The germline V gene encodes CDR1 SGHTA and CDR2 FQGNSA. The CDR3 here is CASSLEQGVYKAFF. In nucleotides, the CDR3 is TGTGCCAGCAGCTTAGAACAGGGGGTTTACAAAGCTTTCTTT.